This T cell receptor (beta chain) was obtained from a study of blood T cells in healthy people across ages (dated by TCRdb to 2014 to 2015). At the level of the whole study: Template switching captured roughly one uniquely barcoded TCR beta cDNA molecule per two T cells in model experiments. Using deep sequencing normalized with unique cDNA molecular identifiers, the study measured how TCR beta repertoire diversity changes with age. Donors were grouped into four age groups: young (average approximately 15 years), middle-aged (39), aged (62) and long-lived (around 82). Donors of different ages were randomly distributed across sequencing lanes to avoid experimental bias. For two donors (one aged 18 to 30 and one aged 80 or older), the study analyzed two additional independent replicas of 1 million unique cDNA reads from the same blood draw.

The germline V gene (reference sequence) sets CDR1 to MNHEY and CDR2 to SMNVEV. Including cysteine and phenylalanine, the CDR3 has 14 amino acids. Only the CDR3 portion is preserved as DNA: 42 bases, with reading frame beginning at the first base. V gives up 0 bases and J gives up 7 bases, and the segment between their germline ends measures 12 bases. Systemically healthy Caucasian individuals from Russia, around 38 in total and aged about 6 to 95 years, were included as donors. Each donor gave 8 to 10 milliliters of peripheral blood, collected into EDTA-treated Vacutainer tubes. Ficoll-Paque density-gradient centrifugation was used to isolate PBMCs, with at least 6.5 million obtained per sample. Trizol reagent was used to extract total RNA from PBMCs, with at least 5 micrograms per sample. For every donor, flow cytometry on a PBMC aliquot measured the percentage of naive CD45RAhigh/CD27high T cells.

Only a few counts were recorded for this clonotype. Its antigen is still unknown. Per-base quality was not reported, and no clone a single base away is much larger than it. The library was obtained by 5' RACE. The sequencing machine was an Illumina HiSeq 2500. A second PCR of about 6 to 12 cycles was performed with a sample-barcoded 5' primer and a J-beta primer mix. A unique molecular identifier was introduced onto each TCR beta cDNA molecule by a template-switch 5' adaptor carrying 12 random nucleotides. Each sample yielded at least 3 million CDR3-containing paired-end reads. The Mint cDNA synthesis kit, primed by a TRBC-specific oligonucleotide, was used to synthesize first-strand cDNA from all RNA. All cDNA was treated with uracil-DNA glycosylase and then went through a first 18-cycle PCR with the universal primers M1SS and BC2_uni_R. The original methods were these. For normalization, 1 million high-quality reads, each with a distinct molecular identifier, were randomly selected from each sample. Reads with shared molecular identifiers were discarded instead of being binned into consensus sequences. MiTCR, set to a Q25 quality threshold and the strictest error-elimination algorithm, was used for CDR3 identification, clonotype clustering and error correction. A nonparametric unseen species model with Euler transformation was used to estimate lower-bound total TCR beta diversity. Clones were called with MiXCR by TCRdb after fastp trimmed the public reads at Q25, and only in-frame beta chains were retained. Under each unique CDR3 protein, matching rows form one entry showing the most common genes and DNA. The V and J calls shown here were made by TCRdb, not taken from the authors' results. Within this sample are fewer than 1.5 million distinct CDR3 sequences, with about 43% of them counted one time only. In total, the top ten clones hold roughly 8.2% of the sample.

Overall study results and their limits: A strong correlation was found between observed TCR beta diversity and the percentage of naive T cells measured by flow cytometry. As age increased, observed TCR beta diversity per million T cells dropped in a roughly linear way, and a significant reduction was already evident by age around 41. Because the CMV infection status of the donors was unknown, age-related changes in expanded clonotypes may potentially have been confounded. Compared with the aged group, the long-lived group had more naive CD4+ T cells, fewer expanded clones and increased TCR diversity, suggesting age selection. Estimates of total diversity from one million sequenced T cells were regarded as lower bounds and underestimates. Since profiling was done on bulk unsorted PBMCs, naive and antigen-experienced compartments could not be conclusively compared.

Sequenced material: blood. The rearranged chain carries TRBV27 and TRBJ1-1; TRBD1 is perhaps the D gene, given 6 matching bases. The sequence was obtained from a woman under 30 in good health. Read as DNA, the sequence is TGTGCCAGCAGTTTATCATCGCAGGGGTTTGAAGCTTTCTTT. Its translation is CASSLSSQGFEAFF.